The clone carrying this TCR beta chain appeared once. This entry belongs to a study of blood T cell repertoires in COVID-19. The CDR3 is made up of 14 amino acids. J lost 7 bases, V lost 10 bases, and 11 bases had no gene match. The V gene's germline CDR1 is MNHEY and CDR2 SVGAGI. Clones were sequenced by immunoSEQ multiplex PCR, and TCRdb holds only the in-frame ones, with some missing. Counted here are 310,000 or so clones, about 93% occurring once; the ten biggest clones make up 1.1%. The chain recombines TRBV6-5 with TRBJ2-7; the match to TRBD2 covers 12 bases. This TCR came from a woman aged 25-40 years who had recovered from COVID-19. The sequenced material came from PBMCs or T cells enriched from blood (not recorded which). In nucleotides, the CDR3 is TGTGCCACACGGACTAGCGGGGCTTCTCATGAGCAGTACTTC. This gives the protein CATRTSGASHEQYF.